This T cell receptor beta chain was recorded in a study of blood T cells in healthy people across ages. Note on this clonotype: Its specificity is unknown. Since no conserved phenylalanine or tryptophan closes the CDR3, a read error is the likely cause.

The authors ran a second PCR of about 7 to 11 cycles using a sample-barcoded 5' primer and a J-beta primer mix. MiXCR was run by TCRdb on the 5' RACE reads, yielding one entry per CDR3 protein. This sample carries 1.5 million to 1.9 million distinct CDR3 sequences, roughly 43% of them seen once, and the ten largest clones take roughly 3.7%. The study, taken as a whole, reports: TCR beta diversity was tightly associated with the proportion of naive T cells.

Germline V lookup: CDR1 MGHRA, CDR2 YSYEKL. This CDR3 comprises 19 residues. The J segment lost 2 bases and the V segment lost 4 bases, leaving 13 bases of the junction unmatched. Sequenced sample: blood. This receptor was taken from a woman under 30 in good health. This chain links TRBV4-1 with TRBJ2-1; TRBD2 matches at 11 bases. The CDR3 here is CASSPHLLAGEIPYNEQFL. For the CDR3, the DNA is TGCGCCAGCAGCCCCCATTTACTAGCGGGAGAAATCCCCTACAATGAGCAGTTCTTA.